This T cell receptor beta chain stems from a study of blood T cell repertoires in COVID-19. Study details: Sample material is recorded as cDNA or gDNA derived from T cells, B-cell-depleted T cells, or PBMCs.

This CDR3 is 15 amino acids long. Deletions cut 6 bases from V and 3 bases from J, with 18 bases between. The V gene's germline CDR1 is MNHEY and CDR2 SVGAGI. Original processing notes: By means of reference gene primer amplification, nucleated cell counts were estimated. Sequencing used immunoSEQ multiplex PCR; TCRdb keeps in-frame clones, though not all of them. V and J calls and clone size follow that table, whereas D and trimming were derived from the DNA. There are tens of thousands of clones in the sample; over 80% occur only once, and roughly 22% lies in the top ten. This sequence originates from an elderly man with active or convalescent COVID-19. The sequenced sample was peripheral blood. The gene calls are TRBV6-5 and TRBJ2-7; TRBD1 is a possible D gene (6 bases). CDR3 DNA sequence: TGTGCCAGCAGAACAGAAGGGCAGGGGAACTACGAGCAGTACTTC. Protein sequence: CASRTEGQGNYEQYF.